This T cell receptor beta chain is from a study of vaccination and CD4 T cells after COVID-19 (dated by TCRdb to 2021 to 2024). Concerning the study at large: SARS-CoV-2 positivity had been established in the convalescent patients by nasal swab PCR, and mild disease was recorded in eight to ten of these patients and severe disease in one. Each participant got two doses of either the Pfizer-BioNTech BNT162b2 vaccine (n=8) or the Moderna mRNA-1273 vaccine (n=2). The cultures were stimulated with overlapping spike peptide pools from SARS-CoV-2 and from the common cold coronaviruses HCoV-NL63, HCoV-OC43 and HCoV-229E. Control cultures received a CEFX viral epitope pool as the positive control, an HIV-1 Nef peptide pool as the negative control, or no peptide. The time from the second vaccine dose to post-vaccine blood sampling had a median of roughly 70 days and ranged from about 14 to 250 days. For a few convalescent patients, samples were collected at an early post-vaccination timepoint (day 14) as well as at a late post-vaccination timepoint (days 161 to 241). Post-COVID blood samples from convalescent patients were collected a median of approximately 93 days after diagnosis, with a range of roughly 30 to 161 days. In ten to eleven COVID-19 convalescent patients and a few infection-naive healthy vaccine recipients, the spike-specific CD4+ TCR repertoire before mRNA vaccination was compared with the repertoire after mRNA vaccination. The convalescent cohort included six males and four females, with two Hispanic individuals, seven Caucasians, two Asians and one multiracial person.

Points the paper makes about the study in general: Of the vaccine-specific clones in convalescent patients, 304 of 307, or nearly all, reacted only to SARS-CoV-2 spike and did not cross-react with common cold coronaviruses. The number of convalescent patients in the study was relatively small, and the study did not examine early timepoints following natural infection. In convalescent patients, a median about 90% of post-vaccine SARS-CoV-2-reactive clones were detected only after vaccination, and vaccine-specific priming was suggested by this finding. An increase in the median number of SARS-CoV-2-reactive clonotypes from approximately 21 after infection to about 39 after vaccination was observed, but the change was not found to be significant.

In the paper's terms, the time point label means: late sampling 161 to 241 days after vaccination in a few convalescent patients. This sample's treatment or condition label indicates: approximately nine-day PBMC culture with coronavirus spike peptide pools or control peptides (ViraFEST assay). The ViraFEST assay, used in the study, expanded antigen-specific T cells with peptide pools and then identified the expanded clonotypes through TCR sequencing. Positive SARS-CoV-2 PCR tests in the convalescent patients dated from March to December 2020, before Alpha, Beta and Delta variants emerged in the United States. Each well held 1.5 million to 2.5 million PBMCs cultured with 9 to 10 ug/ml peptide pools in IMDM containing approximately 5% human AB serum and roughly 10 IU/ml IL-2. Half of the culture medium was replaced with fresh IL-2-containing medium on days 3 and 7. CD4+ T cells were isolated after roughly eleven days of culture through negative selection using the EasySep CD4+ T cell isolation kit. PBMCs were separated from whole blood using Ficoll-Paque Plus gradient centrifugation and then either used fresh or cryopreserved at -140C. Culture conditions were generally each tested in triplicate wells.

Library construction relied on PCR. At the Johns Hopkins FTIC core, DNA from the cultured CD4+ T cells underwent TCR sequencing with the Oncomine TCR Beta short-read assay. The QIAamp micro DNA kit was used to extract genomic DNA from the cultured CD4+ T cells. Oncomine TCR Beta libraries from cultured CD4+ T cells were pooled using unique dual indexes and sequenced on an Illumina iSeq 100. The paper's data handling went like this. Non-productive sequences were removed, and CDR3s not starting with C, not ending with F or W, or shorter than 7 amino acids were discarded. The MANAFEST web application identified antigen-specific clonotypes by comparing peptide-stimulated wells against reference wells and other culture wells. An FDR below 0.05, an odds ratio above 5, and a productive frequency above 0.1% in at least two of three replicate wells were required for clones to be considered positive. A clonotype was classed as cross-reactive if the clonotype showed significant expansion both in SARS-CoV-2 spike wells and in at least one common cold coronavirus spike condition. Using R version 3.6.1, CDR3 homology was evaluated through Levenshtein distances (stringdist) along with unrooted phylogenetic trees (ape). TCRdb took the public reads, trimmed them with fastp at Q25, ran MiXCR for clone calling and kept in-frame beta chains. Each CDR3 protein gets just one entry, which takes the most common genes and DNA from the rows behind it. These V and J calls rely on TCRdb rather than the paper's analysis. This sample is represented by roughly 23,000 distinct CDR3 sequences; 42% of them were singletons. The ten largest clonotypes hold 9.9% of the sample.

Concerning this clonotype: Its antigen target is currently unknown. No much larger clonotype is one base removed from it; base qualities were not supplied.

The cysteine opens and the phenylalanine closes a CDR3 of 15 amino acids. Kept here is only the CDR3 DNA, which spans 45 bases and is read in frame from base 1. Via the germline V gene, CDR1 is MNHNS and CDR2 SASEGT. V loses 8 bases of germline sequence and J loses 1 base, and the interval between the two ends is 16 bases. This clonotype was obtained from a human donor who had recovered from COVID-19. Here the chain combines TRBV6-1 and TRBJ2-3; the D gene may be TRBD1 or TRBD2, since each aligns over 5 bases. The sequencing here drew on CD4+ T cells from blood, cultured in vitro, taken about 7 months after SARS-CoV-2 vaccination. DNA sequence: TGTGCCAGCCAAGGCACCGGGACGGGCACAGATACGCAGTATTTT. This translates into CASQGTGTGTDTQYF.